Listed here are 14 T cell receptor beta chains from one sample, sequenced in a study of response to subunit inactivated influenza vaccine. A single record per CDR3 protein comes from TCRdb applying MiXCR to the RT-PCR reads. The data contain over 800,000 distinct CDR3 sequences, less than 25% of them singletons. This specimen was PBMCs from blood, taken approximately 5 days after vaccination. The receptors were sampled from a man aged 50 to 60 who received an inactivated influenza vaccine.

The chain couples TRBV6-1 to TRBJ2-4; 13 bases match TRBD2. V shed 6 bases, J shed 8 bases, and the junction held 4 bases outside the gene matches. This CDR3 is built from 14 residues. Germline lookup yields CDR1 MNHNS and CDR2 SASEGT. The CDR3 DNA sequence: TGTGCCAGCAGAACTAGCGGGGGGGCTGACATTCAGTACTTC. Translated: CASRTSGGADIQYF.

This clonotype was seen a few times. V is TRBV24-1 and J is TRBJ1-2; 9 nucleotides match TRBD1. Unmatched junction bases numbered 18, after V lost 2 bases and J lost 12 bases. This CDR3 has 17 amino acids. CDR1 is KGHDR and CDR2 is SFDVKD in the germline V gene. The CDR3 reads CATSDWRDRVVNGGDTF. CDR3 coding DNA: TGTGCCACCAGTGATTGGAGGGACAGGGTAGTTAACGGTGGGGACACCTTC.

The rearrangement links TRBV12-3 or TRBV12-4 to TRBJ1-5; D gene ambiguous. V lost 3 bases, J lost 4 bases, and 10 bases lay in between. The CDR3 contains 14 residues. This CDR3 reads CASSFRPGNQPQHF. CDR3 in DNA: TGTGCCAGCAGTTTCCGGCCGGGAAATCAGCCCCAGCATTTT.

This clonotype showed up just a few times. The V and J genes are TRBV20-1 and TRBJ2-5, with D perhaps TRBD2 (6 bases). Trimming removed 1 base from V and 2 bases from J, with 11 bases in between. Germline loops: CDR1 DFQATT, CDR2 SNEGSKA (reference sequence). The CDR3 length is 14 residues. Written as DNA, the CDR3 is TGCAGTGCTAGAGGGCCTAGCGTACAAGAGACCCAGTACTTC. Its translation is CSARGPSVQETQYF.

The V and J genes are TRBV7-2 and TRBJ2-7; D perhaps matches TRBD2 (6 bases). The CDR3 runs to 13 residues. The V gene lost 2 bases and the J gene lost 5 bases, with 10 bases spanning the gap. Germline-derived CDR1 and CDR2 are SGHTA and FQGNSA. CDR3 in amino acids: CASSLTLANEQYF. For the CDR3, the DNA is TGTGCCAGCAGCTTAACGCTAGCGAACGAGCAGTACTTC. The variable domain in full, with the rest retrieved from reference TRBV7-2 and TRBJ2-7, is GAGVSQSPSNKVTEKGKDVELRCDPISGHTALYWYRQSLGQGLEFLIYFQGNSAPDKSGLPSDRFSAERTGGSVSTLTIQRTQQEDSAVYLCASSLTLANEQYFGPGTRLTVT.

Regarding this clonotype: A read error is possible here, since a much larger clone lies one base away. The genes are TRBV7-3 and TRBJ2-1; TRBD2 aligns across 9 bases. After removal of 5 bases from V and 3 bases from J, the junction contained 5 bases not matched to a gene. CDR1 is SGHTA, CDR2 FQGTGA, per germline. CDR3 length: 15 amino acids. CDR3: CASSPRLAVYNEQFF. CDR3 nucleotides: TGTGCCAGCAGCCCCCGACTAGCGGTCTACAATGAGCAGTTCTTC.

This clonotype was detected only a few times. The gene calls are TRBV5-5 and TRBJ1-2; D is ambiguous. Germline CDR1 and CDR2: SGHKS and YYEKEE (reference sequence). V dropped 0 bases and J dropped 0 bases, with 6 bases sitting between them. The CDR3 contains 14 residues. CDR3 sequence: CASSLDGSNYGYTF. CDR3 nucleotides: TGTGCCAGCAGCTTGGACGGTTCTAACTATGGCTACACCTTC.

The chain links TRBV20-1 to TRBJ2-7; D is possibly TRBD2 (7 bases). Germline V CDR1 and CDR2: DFQATT, SNEGSKA (reference sequence). CDR3 size: 15 residues. The ends were cut back, 0 bases at V and 2 bases at J, with 14 bases in the middle. CDR3 sequence: CSARDPRGGPYEQYF. CDR3 in DNA: TGCAGTGCTAGAGATCCCAGGGGAGGGCCCTACGAGCAGTACTTC.

The rearrangement links TRBV12-3 or TRBV12-4 to TRBJ2-1, with 8 bases fitting TRBD2. V was pared by 4 bases and J by 2 bases, with 4 bases of the junction left unmatched. This CDR3 contains 15 residues. This CDR3 reads CASSSPGGTYNEQFF. The CDR3 region has the DNA TGTGCCAGCAGTTCCCCGGGGGGGACCTACAATGAGCAGTTCTTC.

The chain employs TRBV20-1 and TRBJ1-6; TRBD1 matches at 8 bases. The trim removed 6 bases at V and 4 bases at J, leaving 2 bases unmatched. Germline V gene data show CDR1 as DFQATT and CDR2 as SNEGSKA (reference sequence). This CDR3 spans 13 amino acids. The CDR3 here is CSARTGYNSPLHF. CDR3 nucleotide sequence: TGCAGTGCCAGGACAGGGTATAATTCACCCCTCCACTTT.

This clonotype was detected ten times or more. The V and J genes are TRBV2 and TRBJ2-1, with D perhaps matching TRBD1 (5 bases). V dropped 2 bases and J dropped 6 bases, with 11 bases sitting between them. Looked up from germline, CDR1 is SNHLY and CDR2 is FYNNEI. The CDR3 runs to 14 residues. Written as DNA, the CDR3 is TGTGCCAGCAGTGAACAGGGTCATGGCAATGAGCAGTTCTTC. Protein product: CASSEQGHGNEQFF.

V gene TRBV4-1 combines with J gene TRBJ1-1, with TRBD1 matching 12 bases. J lost 6 bases, V lost 0 bases, and 5 bases had no gene match. The CDR3 loop spans 16 amino acids. Germline CDR1 is MGHRA and CDR2 is YSYEKL. The CDR3 DNA reads as TGCGCCAGCAGCCAAGAGTGGGACAGGGGGCTTCCTGAAGCTTTCTTT. Translation gives CASSQEWDRGLPEAFF.

In this sample, this clonotype turned up a few times. The CDR3 coding sequence is TGCGCCAGCAGCAACCCCCAAGAGACCCAGTACTTC. Its protein product is CASSNPQETQYF. This sequence joins TRBV5-1 and TRBJ2-5; D gene ambiguous. With 4 bases removed from V and 1 base from J, the gap between germline ends came to 5 bases. In germline, CDR1 is SGHRS, CDR2 YFSETQ. The CDR3 has 12 residues.

This clonotype has a handful of counts. The chain recombines TRBV12-3 or TRBV12-4 with TRBJ1-2; unclear D gene. Trimming left V 6 bases short and J 4 bases short, with 15 bases between. The CDR3 runs to 14 residues. This CDR3 reads CASSPSGFVYGYTF. The CDR3 DNA reads TGTGCCAGCAGCCCCTCGGGGTTCGTCTATGGCTACACCTTC.